What follows are 5 T cell receptor beta chains derived from one specimen sequenced in a study of control samples from healthy donors and cancer patients. Method: immunoSEQ multiplex PCR; TCRdb's copy keeps in-frame clones and lacks some. The data show 150,000 to 200,000 clones, with roughly 90% seen just once and about 11% held by the top ten. The sequenced material came from blood. These TCRs come from a man younger than 40 in good health.

The V and J genes are TRBV5-1 and TRBJ2-1; no clear D gene. This CDR3 region has 12 residues. V lost 1 base to trimming and J lost 10 bases, with 9 bases between them. Germline V gene data show CDR1 as SGHRS and CDR2 as YFSETQ. The CDR3 protein is CASSLNSWEQFF. DNA of the CDR3: TGCGCCAGCAGCTTGAACTCATGGGAGCAGTTCTTC.

This sequence joins TRBV28 and TRBJ2-1; 10 bases align to TRBD2. Germline CDR1 MDHEN, CDR2 SYDVKM. V lost 2 bases and J lost 7; bases outside the gene matches: 5. This CDR3 spans 15 amino acids. CDR3 nucleotides: TGTGCCAGCAGTTTAATAGCGGGAGGTTTTAATGAGCAGTTCTTC. Translated, it gives CASSLIAGGFNEQFF.

The V gene is TRBV7-2, the J gene TRBJ1-3; D gene uncertain. Germline V gene data show CDR1 as SGHTA and CDR2 as FQGNSA. Trimming stripped 5 bases from V and 0 bases from J, with 23 bases between. This CDR3 is 19 amino acids long. The CDR3 DNA reads as TGTGCCAGCAGCATGTCAGCGATAGCTACACTCTCCTCTGGAAACACCATATATTTT. Its translation is CASSMSAIATLSSGNTIYF.

V gene TRBV25-1 combines with J gene TRBJ1-3, with D unresolved. V lost 5 bases and J 0 bases, leaving 14 bases between the germline ends. Per the germline V gene, CDR1 is MGHDK and CDR2 is SYGVNS. The CDR3 sequence is 16 residues long. In DNA form, the CDR3 reads TGTGCCAGCAGTCCTGGCCAGCGCTCCTCTGGAAACACCATATATTTT. Translating it yields CASSPGQRSSGNTIYF.

The chain couples TRBV2 to TRBJ1-6; D is uncertain. Germline values: CDR1 SNHLY, CDR2 FYNNEI. Trimming removed 8 bases at V and 8 bases at J, with 7 bases between. The CDR3 is made up of 11 amino acids. The CDR3 spells CASGEDSPLHF. The CDR3, as DNA: TGTGCCAGCGGAGAGGATTCACCCCTCCACTTT.